This passage covers 27 T cell receptor beta chains from one sample sequenced in a study of blood T cell repertoires in COVID-19. Clones were read by immunoSEQ multiplex PCR, and TCRdb kept only the in-frame ones, dropping some. The data hold 150,000 to 200,000 clones, with 65% to 85% observed a single time. Sequenced input: peripheral blood. The receptors originated from a woman in her thirties with acute or convalescent COVID-19.

DNA of the CDR3: TGCGCCAGCTCGGACAGGAGAGATTCACCCCTCCACTTT. Its protein is CASSDRRDSPLHF. The chain uses TRBV10-2 and TRBJ1-6; TRBD1 aligns across 7 bases. The CDR3 covers 13 residues. Germline CDR1 WSHSY, CDR2 SAAADI. V lost 8 bases and J lost 8; bases outside the gene matches: 6.

This clone was found once. This sequence joins TRBV7-2 and TRBJ2-5, with D maybe TRBD2 (6 bases). The CDR3 totals 12 residues. CDR1 and CDR2 (germline): SGHTA, FQGNSA. Deletions cut 1 base from V and 14 bases from J, with 14 bases between. The CDR3, as DNA: TGTGCCAGCAGCTTAGATCTGGGGGGAGTCTACTTC. Residues: CASSLDLGGVYF. The full variable domain, completed using reference TRBV7-2 and TRBJ2-5, is GAGVSQSPSNKVTEKGKDVELRCDPISGHTALYWYRQSLGQGLEFLIYFQGNSAPDKSGLPSDRFSAERTGGSVSTLTIQRTQQEDSAVYLCASSLDLGGVYFGPGTRLLVL.

The chain uses TRBV2 and TRBJ1-1, with D perhaps TRBD1 (6 bases). V was clipped by 1 base and J by 5 bases, with 11 bases between them. This CDR3 region has 14 residues. CDR1 SNHLY and CDR2 FYNNEI come from the germline V gene. The CDR3 here is CASSEESQGTEAFF. The CDR3 DNA reads as TGTGCCAGCAGTGAAGAAAGCCAGGGGACTGAAGCTTTCTTT.

This chain connects TRBV3-1 (or the pseudogene TRBV3-2) to TRBJ2-1; 13 nucleotides line up with TRBD2. J was trimmed by 7 bases and V by 7 bases; bases with no gene match: 16. Germline lookup yields CDR1 LGHDT and CDR2 YNNKEL (reference sequence). The CDR3 length is 18 residues. This chain's CDR3 is CASTRLAGGLGDKNEQFF. The CDR3 bases are TGTGCCAGCACAAGACTAGCGGGGGGTTTAGGGGACAAGAATGAGCAGTTCTTC.

The chain recombines TRBV5-6 with TRBJ2-7; possible D gene TRBD1, 5 bases. Between the trimmed V and J ends, which lost 4 bases and 3 bases, there was a span of 11 bases. CDR1 SGHDT and CDR2 YYEEEE come from the germline V gene. This CDR3 is 13 amino acids long. CDR3 residues: CASSTGQDYEQYF. The DNA for the CDR3 is TGTGCCAGCAGCACCGGACAAGACTACGAGCAGTACTTC.

The rearrangement joins TRBV21-1 to TRBJ1-2. TRBV21-1 is a known pseudogene. The CDR3 covers 16 residues. The CDR3 DNA sequence: TGTGCCAGCAGCAAAGGACCTCTCGGGTATAACTATGGCTACACCTTC. Protein: CASSKGPLGYNYGYTF.

The rearrangement uses TRBV7-2 and TRBJ1-2; D remains unclear. Trimming shortened V by 1 base and J by 2 bases, and 8 bases separated the two germline ends. CDR1 and CDR2 from the germline V gene are SGHTA and FQGNSA. This CDR3 is built from 14 residues. The CDR3 DNA reads TGTGCCAGCAGCTTAGAAACCGGGAACTATGGCTACACCTTC. It specifies CASSLETGNYGYTF.

The V and J genes are TRBV11-2 and TRBJ2-1, with 16 bases that match TRBD2. Germline CDR1 and CDR2: SGHAT and FQNNGV. Trimming at V came to 3 bases and at J to 8 bases, leaving 10 bases not matched to a gene. The CDR3 totals 18 residues. This chain's CDR3 is CASSFAGTSGRAFHEQFF. DNA for the CDR3: TGTGCCAGCAGCTTCGCCGGGACTAGCGGGAGGGCCTTCCATGAGCAGTTCTTC. The variable domain in full, with the rest retrieved from reference TRBV11-2 and TRBJ2-1, is EAGVAQSPRYKIIEKRQSVAFWCNPISGHATLYWYQQILGQGPKLLIQFQNNGVVDDSQLPKDRFSAERLKGVDSTLKIQPAKLEDSAVYLCASSFAGTSGRAFHEQFFGPGTRLTVL.

The count of this clone is one. The gene calls are TRBV7-8 and TRBJ2-3; 8 bases align to TRBD2. Germline V gene lookup returns CDR1 SGHVS and CDR2 FQNEAQ. Unmatched junction bases numbered 11, after V lost 5 bases and J lost 4 bases. CDR3 size: 16 residues. CDR3 region: CASSPRRGAGADTQYF. The CDR3 bases are TGTGCCAGCAGCCCAAGGCGGGGGGCTGGGGCAGATACGCAGTATTTT.

The chain combines TRBV7-9 with TRBJ2-1, with 9 bases fitting TRBD2. V trimming: 5 bases; J trimming: 0 bases; junction bases outside the gene matches: 8. CDR3 length: 17 amino acids. Germline V gene data show CDR1 as SEHNR and CDR2 as FQNEAQ (reference sequence). In nucleotides, the CDR3 is TGTGCCAGCAGCACGGGACTAGCTGTGATCTCCTACAATGAGCAGTTCTTC. Encoded protein: CASSTGLAVISYNEQFF.

The chain joins TRBV12-3 or TRBV12-4 to TRBJ2-2; D not resolved. CDR3 size: 12 residues. V was shortened by 5 bases and J by 5 bases, with 6 bases between the two germline ends. The CDR3 DNA reads TGTGCCAGCAGTCCTAATACCGGGGAGCTGTTTTTT. It translates to CASSPNTGELFF.

The chain employs TRBV4-2 and TRBJ2-1; 7 positions agree with TRBD2. CDR3 length: 14 residues. V shed 1 base and J 5 bases; nucleotides not matched to a gene: 2. The germline CDR1 and CDR2 sequences are LGHNA and YNFKEQ. Here the CDR3 reads CASSQGTRHNEQFF. The CDR3 DNA sequence: TGTGCCAGCAGCCAAGGGACTAGGCACAATGAGCAGTTCTTC.

The chain employs TRBV5-1 and TRBJ1-6; D is unresolved. Trimming cost V 0 bases and J 7 bases, with 5 bases left between them. Germline V gene sequence: CDR1 SGHRS, CDR2 YFSETQ. This CDR3 spans 13 amino acids. The CDR3 bases are TGCGCCAGCAGCTTGGTTCCGAATTCACCCCTCCACTTT. Translation gives CASSLVPNSPLHF.

This clone turned up a few times. CDR3 DNA: TGTGCCAGCAGAACGGGACAGTCGGGCTACACCTTC. As protein: CASRTGQSGYTF. This rearrangement joins TRBV28 to TRBJ1-2, with 7 nucleotides matching TRBD1. Germline values: CDR1 MDHEN, CDR2 SYDVKM. Trimming took 6 bases from V and 8 from J; bases not matched to a gene: 6. The CDR3 is made up of 12 amino acids.

DNA of the CDR3: TGTGCCAGCAGTTTATCGAGTCCTTCGAGACTAGCGGGGGGTTTTTACGCCGGGGAGCTGTTTTTT. Its protein product is CASSLSSPSRLAGGFYAGELFF. V is TRBV27 and J is TRBJ2-2; 13 bases line up with TRBD2. The CDR3 covers 22 residues. Germline values: CDR1 MNHEY, CDR2 SMNVEV (reference sequence). After removal of 0 bases from V and 6 bases from J, the junction contained 19 bases not matched to a gene.

V is TRBV12-3 or TRBV12-4 and J is TRBJ2-5; weak D call: TRBD1 (6 bases). CDR3 size: 12 residues. Trimming left V 6 bases short and J 3 bases short, with 8 bases between. CDR3: CASSTGKETQYF. CDR3 nucleotides: TGTGCCAGCAGCACAGGGAAAGAGACCCAGTACTTC.

The gene calls are TRBV2 and TRBJ2-7, with 8 bases identical to TRBD1. Germline values: CDR1 SNHLY, CDR2 FYNNEI. V lost 6 bases and J lost 7; bases outside the gene matches: 8. The CDR3 consists of 13 residues. The CDR3 protein is CASRKDRVEEQYF. The CDR3 DNA reads as TGTGCCAGCAGAAAGGACAGGGTTGAGGAGCAGTACTTC.

This clone came up once. The chain couples TRBV10-3 to TRBJ2-7, with TRBD1 matching over 9 bases. Germline V lookup: CDR1 ENHRY, CDR2 SYGVKD. This CDR3 is 15 amino acids long. The V segment lost 2 bases and the J segment 3 bases; nucleotides outside the gene matches: 5. In nucleotides, the CDR3 is TGTGCCATCAGTGAGGAGGGACAGGGCTTCTACGAGCAGTACTTC. Translated, it gives CAISEEGQGFYEQYF.

The chain combines TRBV18 with TRBJ1-5, with 8 bases lining up with TRBD1. CDR3 length equals 16 residues. The trim removed 3 bases at V and 7 bases at J, leaving 11 bases unmatched. Germline CDR1 is KGHSH and CDR2 is LQKENI. CDR3 amino acids: CASSPIGTGREQPQHF. In nucleotides, the CDR3 is TGTGCCAGCTCACCGATTGGGACAGGTAGGGAGCAGCCCCAGCATTTT.

The chain has TRBV3-1 (or the pseudogene TRBV3-2) and TRBJ2-5, with 7 bases identical to TRBD2. There are 16 residues in the CDR3. Trimming at V came to 0 bases and at J to 3 bases, leaving 7 bases not matched to a gene. Per the germline V gene, CDR1 is LGHDT and CDR2 is YNNKEL (reference sequence). The DNA for the CDR3 is TGTGCCAGCAGCCAAGATTTCGGGGAGGGCAAAGAGACCCAGTACTTC. It is translated as CASSQDFGEGKETQYF.

This clone was picked up a small number of times. This sequence joins TRBV7-6 and TRBJ1-3; 7 bases map to TRBD1. Looked up from germline, CDR1 is SGHVS and CDR2 is FNYEAQ. Trimming cost V 0 bases and J 4 bases; bases outside gene matches: 9. This CDR3 spans 17 amino acids. The CDR3 DNA follows: TGTGCCAGCAGCTTAGCGCCTTCCAGGGGGAGAGGAAACACCATATATTTT. This gives the protein CASSLAPSRGRGNTIYF. The full variable domain, completed using reference TRBV7-6 and TRBJ1-3, is GAGVSQSPRYKVTKRGQDVALRCDPISGHVSLYWYRQALGQGPEFLTYFNYEAQQDKSGLPNDRFSAERPEGSISTLTIQRTEQRDSAMYRCASSLAPSRGRGNTIYFGEGSWLTVV.

The chain employs TRBV7-8 and TRBJ2-1; TRBD1 agrees at 7 bases. V shed 1 base, J shed 4 bases, and the junction held 4 bases outside the gene matches. The CDR3 covers 15 residues. Per the germline V gene, CDR1 is SGHVS and CDR2 is FQNEAQ. CDR3 sequence: CASSLGAGGYNEQFF. In nucleotides, the CDR3 is TGTGCCAGCAGCTTAGGGGCAGGGGGATACAATGAGCAGTTCTTC.

This clone was counted between two and nine times. V usage is TRBV20-1 and J usage is TRBJ1-3; D might be TRBD1 (5 bases). The CDR3 runs to 13 residues. V lost 3 bases and J lost 4, with 10 bases in between. CDR1 DFQATT and CDR2 SNEGSKA come from the germline V gene (reference sequence). CDR3 region: CSASRAGGNTIYF. The CDR3 bases are TGCAGTGCTAGTAGGGCAGGGGGAAACACCATATATTTT.

The chain joins TRBV28 to TRBJ2-5, with 7 positions matching TRBD1. Per the germline V gene, CDR1 is MDHEN and CDR2 is SYDVKM. Losses at the gene ends were 10 bases for V and 5 bases for J; bases not matched to a gene: 13. The CDR3 totals 14 residues. The CDR3 region has the DNA TGTGCCACCTTGCAAAGGGACAGCAGGGAGACCCAGTACTTC. Translated, it gives CATLQRDSRETQYF.

The V call is TRBV4-1, the J call TRBJ1-3; 8 bases map to TRBD1. V lost 5 bases, J lost 3 bases, and 3 bases stayed unmatched. Germline-derived CDR1 and CDR2 are MGHRA and YSYEKL. There are 14 residues in the CDR3. This CDR3 is CASSGQGSGNTIYF. For the CDR3, the DNA is TGCGCCAGCAGCGGACAGGGAAGTGGAAACACCATATATTTT.

The rearrangement links TRBV2 to TRBJ1-1; unclear D gene. V was trimmed by 3 bases and J by 1 base, leaving 15 bases between them. The CDR3 has 16 residues. Germline V gene sequence: CDR1 SNHLY, CDR2 FYNNEI. The CDR3 region is CASSEATFRGNTEAFF. The CDR3 DNA sequence: TGTGCCAGCAGTGAGGCCACCTTCCGGGGGAACACTGAAGCTTTCTTT.

This sequence joins TRBV12-3 or TRBV12-4 and TRBJ1-5; D not certain. Deletions cut 5 bases from V and 5 bases from J, with 10 bases between. CDR3 length: 13 amino acids. CDR3 sequence reads: CASSEIGDQPQHF. CDR3 DNA sequence: TGTGCCAGCAGTGAAATCGGGGATCAGCCCCAGCATTTT.